This section outlines one TCR beta chain sequence together with its context. The study ran its PCR with 60 Vbeta and 13 Jbeta primers. The assay was immunoSEQ multiplex PCR, and TCRdb's table has in-frame clones only and misses some. The sample features about 140,000 clones, with approximately 2.4% in its top ten. This CDR3 has 13 residues. Looked up from germline, CDR1 is MNHEY and CDR2 is SVGAGI. Trimming took off 8 bases at V and 0 bases at J, with 10 bases between the two ends. The data stem from a study of cytomegalovirus exposure and HLA in healthy donors. Sequences were obtained from PBMCs. The chain has TRBV6-5 and TRBJ1-1; D remains unclear. This sequence was found in a man aged 40-55 years in good health and CMV-seronegative. The CDR3 loop is CASHLNMNTEAFF. CDR3 coding DNA: TGTGCCAGCCACCTCAACATGAACACTGAAGCTTTCTTT.